In its sample, the clone carrying this TCR beta chain was seen a few times. Its antigen is unidentified. This CDR3 comprises 14 residues. Trimming took 3 bases from V and 1 from J, leaving 7 bases between them. Looked up from germline, CDR1 is SGHTA and CDR2 is FQGNSA. TCRdb independently ran MiXCR on the RT-PCR reads; one entry per CDR3 protein. The sample consists of 610,000 or so distinct CDR3 sequences, around 13% of them appearing once. This sample was taken from a study of response to subunit inactivated influenza vaccine. Findings of the study overall: Every seasonal influenza vaccination brings in few new T cells, the authors suggested.

Sequences were derived from PBMCs from blood, sampled approximately 13 days after vaccination. The chain joins TRBV7-2 to TRBJ1-5; D not certain. This receptor was taken from a man in his fifties who received an inactivated influenza vaccine. CDR3 DNA: TGTGCCAGCAGCTTTCTTCCGAGCAATCAGCCCCAGCATTTT. This gives the protein CASSFLPSNQPQHF.